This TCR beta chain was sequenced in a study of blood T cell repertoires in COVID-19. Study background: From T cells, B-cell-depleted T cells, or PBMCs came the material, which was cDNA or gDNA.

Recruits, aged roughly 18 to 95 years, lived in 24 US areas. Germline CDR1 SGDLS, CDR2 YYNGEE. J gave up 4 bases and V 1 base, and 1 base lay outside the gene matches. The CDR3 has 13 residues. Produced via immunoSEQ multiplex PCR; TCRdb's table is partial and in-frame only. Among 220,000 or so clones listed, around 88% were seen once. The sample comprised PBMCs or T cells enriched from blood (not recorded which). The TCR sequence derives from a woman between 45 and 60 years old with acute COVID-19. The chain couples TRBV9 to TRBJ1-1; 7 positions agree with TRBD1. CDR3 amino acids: CASSVQGGTEAFF. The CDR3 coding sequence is TGTGCCAGCAGCGTACAGGGGGGCACTGAAGCTTTCTTT.